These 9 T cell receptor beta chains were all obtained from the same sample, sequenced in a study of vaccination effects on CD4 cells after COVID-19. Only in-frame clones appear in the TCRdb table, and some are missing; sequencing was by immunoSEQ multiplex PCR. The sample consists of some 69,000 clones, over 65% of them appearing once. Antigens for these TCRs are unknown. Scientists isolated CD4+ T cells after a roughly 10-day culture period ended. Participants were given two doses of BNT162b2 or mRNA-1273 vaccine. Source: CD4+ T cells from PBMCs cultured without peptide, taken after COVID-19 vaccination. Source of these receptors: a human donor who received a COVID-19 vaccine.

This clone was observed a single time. CDR3 protein: CASGLRLSSYNSPLHF. The CDR3 bases are TGTGCTAGTGGTTTAAGACTTAGCTCCTATAATTCACCCCTCCACTTT. The rearrangement links TRBV12-5 to TRBJ1-6, with no clear D. The CDR3 sequence is 16 residues long. V was cut by 3 bases and J by 0 bases, with 9 bases left in between. Germline CDR1 LGHNT, CDR2 FRNRAP.

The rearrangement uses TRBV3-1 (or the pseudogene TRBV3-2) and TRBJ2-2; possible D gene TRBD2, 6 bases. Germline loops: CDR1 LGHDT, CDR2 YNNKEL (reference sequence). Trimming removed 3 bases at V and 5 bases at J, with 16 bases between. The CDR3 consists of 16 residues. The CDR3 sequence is CASSHRDFAGTGELFF. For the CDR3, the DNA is TGTGCCAGCAGCCACCGGGACTTCGCGGGGACCGGGGAGCTGTTTTTT.

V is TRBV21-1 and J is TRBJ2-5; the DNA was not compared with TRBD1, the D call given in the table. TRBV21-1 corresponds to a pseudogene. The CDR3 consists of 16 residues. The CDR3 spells CASSKVWAGGEETQYF. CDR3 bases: TGTGCCAGCAGCAAAGTTTGGGCAGGGGGCGAAGAGACCCAGTACTTC.

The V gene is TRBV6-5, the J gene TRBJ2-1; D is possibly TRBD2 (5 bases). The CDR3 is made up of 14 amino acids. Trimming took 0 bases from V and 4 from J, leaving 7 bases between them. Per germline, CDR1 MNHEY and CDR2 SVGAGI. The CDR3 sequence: CASSYSRGYNEQFF. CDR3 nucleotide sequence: TGTGCCAGCAGTTACTCGAGAGGGTACAATGAGCAGTTCTTC.

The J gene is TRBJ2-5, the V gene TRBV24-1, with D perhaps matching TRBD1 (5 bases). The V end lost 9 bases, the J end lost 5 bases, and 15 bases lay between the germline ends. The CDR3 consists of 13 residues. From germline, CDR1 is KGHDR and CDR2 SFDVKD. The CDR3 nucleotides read TGTGCCACCGCCGCCCCAGGGCGGGAGACCCAGTACTTC. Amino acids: CATAAPGRETQYF.

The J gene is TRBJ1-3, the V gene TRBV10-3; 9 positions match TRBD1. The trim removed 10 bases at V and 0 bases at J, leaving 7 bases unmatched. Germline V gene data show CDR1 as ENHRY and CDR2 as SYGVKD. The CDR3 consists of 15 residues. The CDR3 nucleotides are TGTGCCACCCGCACAGGGGGCGCCTCTGGAAACACCATATATTTT. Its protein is CATRTGGASGNTIYF.

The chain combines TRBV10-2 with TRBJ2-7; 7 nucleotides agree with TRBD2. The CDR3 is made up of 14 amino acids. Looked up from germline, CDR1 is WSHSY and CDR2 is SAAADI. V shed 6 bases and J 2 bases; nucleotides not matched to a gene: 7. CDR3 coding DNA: TGCGCCAGCAGCGCCCGGGGGGAAACCTACGAGCAGTACGTC. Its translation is CASSARGETYEQYV.

The CDR3 nucleotides read TGTGCCAGCAGCGTGGCCTTCACAGATACGCAGTATTTT. Encoded protein: CASSVAFTDTQYF. J is TRBJ2-3 and V is TRBV9; D gene ambiguous. V was trimmed by 2 bases and J by 2 bases, leaving 6 bases between them. Germline V CDR1 and CDR2: SGDLS, YYNGEE. This CDR3 is built from 13 residues.

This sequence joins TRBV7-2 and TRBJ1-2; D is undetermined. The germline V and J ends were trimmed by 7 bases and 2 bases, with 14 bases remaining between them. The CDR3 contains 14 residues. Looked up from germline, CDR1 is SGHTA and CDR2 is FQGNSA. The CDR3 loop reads CASTARAGNYGYTF. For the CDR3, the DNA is TGTGCCAGCACCGCTCGGGCAGGCAACTATGGCTACACCTTC.